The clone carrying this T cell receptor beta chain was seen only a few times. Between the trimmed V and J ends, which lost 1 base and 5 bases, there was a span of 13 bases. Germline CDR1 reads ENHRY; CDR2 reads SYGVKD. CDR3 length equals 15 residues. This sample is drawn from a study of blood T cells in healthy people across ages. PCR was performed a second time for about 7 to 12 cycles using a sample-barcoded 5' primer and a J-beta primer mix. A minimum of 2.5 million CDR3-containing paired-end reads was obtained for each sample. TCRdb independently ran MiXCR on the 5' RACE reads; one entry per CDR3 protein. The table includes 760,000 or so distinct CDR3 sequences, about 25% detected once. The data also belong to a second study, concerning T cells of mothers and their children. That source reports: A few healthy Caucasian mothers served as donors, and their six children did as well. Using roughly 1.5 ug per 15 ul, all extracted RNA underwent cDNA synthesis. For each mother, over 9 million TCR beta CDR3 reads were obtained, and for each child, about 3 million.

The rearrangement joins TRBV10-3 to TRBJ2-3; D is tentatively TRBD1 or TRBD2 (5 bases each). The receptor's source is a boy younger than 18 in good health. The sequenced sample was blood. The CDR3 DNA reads TGTGCCATCAGTGAGTGGTTGGGGGTGCAAGATACGCAGTATTTT. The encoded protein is CAISEWLGVQDTQYF.